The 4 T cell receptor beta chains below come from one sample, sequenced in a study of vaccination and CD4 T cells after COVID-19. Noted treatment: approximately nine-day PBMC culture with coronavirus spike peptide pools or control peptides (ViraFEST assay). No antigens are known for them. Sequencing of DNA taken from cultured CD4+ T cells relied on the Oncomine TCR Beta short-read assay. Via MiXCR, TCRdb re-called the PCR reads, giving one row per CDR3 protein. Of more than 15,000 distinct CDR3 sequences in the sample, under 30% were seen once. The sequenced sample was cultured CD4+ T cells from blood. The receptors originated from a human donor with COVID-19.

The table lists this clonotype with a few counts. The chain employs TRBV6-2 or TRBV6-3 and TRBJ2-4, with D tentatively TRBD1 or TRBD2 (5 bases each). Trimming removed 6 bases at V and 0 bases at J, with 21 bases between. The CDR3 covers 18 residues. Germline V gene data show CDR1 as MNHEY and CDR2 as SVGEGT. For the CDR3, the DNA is TGTGCCAGCAGCTCCCAGGGACGGACACAAATAGCCAAAAACATTCAGTACTTC. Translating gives CASSSQGRTQIAKNIQYF.

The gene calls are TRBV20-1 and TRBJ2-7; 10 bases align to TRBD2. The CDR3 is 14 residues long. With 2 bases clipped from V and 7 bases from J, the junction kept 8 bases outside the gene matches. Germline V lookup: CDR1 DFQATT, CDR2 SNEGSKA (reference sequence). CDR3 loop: CSARPGTSVGEQYF. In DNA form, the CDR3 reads TGCAGTGCTAGACCAGGGACTAGCGTTGGGGAGCAGTACTTC.

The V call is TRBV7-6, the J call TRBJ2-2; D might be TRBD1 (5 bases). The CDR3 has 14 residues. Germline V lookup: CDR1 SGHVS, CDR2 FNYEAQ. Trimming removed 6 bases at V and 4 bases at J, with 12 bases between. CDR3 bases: TGTGCCAGCAGTTACTCGACAGTCACCGGGGAGCTGTTTTTT. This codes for CASSYSTVTGELFF.

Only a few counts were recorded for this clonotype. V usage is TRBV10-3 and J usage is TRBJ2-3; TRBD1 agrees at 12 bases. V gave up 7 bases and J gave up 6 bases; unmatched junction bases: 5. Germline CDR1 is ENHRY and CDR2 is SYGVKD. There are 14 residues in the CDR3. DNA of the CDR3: TGTGCCATCACCAGGGACAGGGGGCCCGATACGCAGTATTTT. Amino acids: CAITRDRGPDTQYF.